This passage covers 20 T cell receptor beta chains from one sample sequenced in a study of CD8+ T cells in alopecia areata. Sequencing used cDNA as its template, made by extracting RNA and reverse transcribing it. Profiling relied on immunoSEQ multiplex PCR, and the TCRdb table lists in-frame clones only, not all of them. The sample includes around 98,000 clones, around two fifths of them seen just once. Sequencing was done on a sample of CD4+ T cells sorted from blood. The source of these receptors is a human donor with alopecia areata.

V and J are TRBV29-1 and TRBJ2-7, with a tentative D call TRBD1 (6 bases). This CDR3 spans 13 amino acids. CDR1 and CDR2 from the germline V gene are SQVTM and ANQGSEA. The V end was cut by 5 bases, the J end by 6 bases, with 17 bases between. The CDR3, as DNA: TGCAGCGTTACAGGACAGTTCTCCGGCGAGCAGTACTTC. Residues: CSVTGQFSGEQYF.

In its sample, this clone was seen a few times. The chain is built from TRBV29-1 and TRBJ1-1; D gene ambiguous. The germline V and J ends were trimmed by 4 bases and 6 bases, with 9 bases remaining between them. Germline V gene sequence: CDR1 SQVTM, CDR2 ANQGSEA. This CDR3 is built from 11 residues. The CDR3 DNA is TGCAGCGTTGGTTCCGCCGCTGAAGCTTTCTTT. Protein product: CSVGSAAEAFF.

The CDR3, as DNA: TGCGCCAGCAGCCTATCCGGGACAGGGTCGGCCTACGAGCAGTACTTC. Its protein product is CASSLSGTGSAYEQYF. V is TRBV4-1 and J is TRBJ2-7; 9 bases align to TRBD1. The germline V gene encodes CDR1 MGHRA and CDR2 YSYEKL. CDR3 length: 16 residues. Trimming took 4 bases from V and 2 from J; bases not matched to a gene: 9.

This chain uses TRBV29-1 with TRBJ1-2, with D uncertain. V dropped 7 bases and J dropped 5 bases, with 20 bases sitting between them. This CDR3 spans 14 amino acids. Germline-derived CDR1 and CDR2 are SQVTM and ANQGSEA. CDR3 coding DNA: TGCAGCGCGTTAAGGACGGAAGTAGGATATGGCTACACCTTC. As protein: CSALRTEVGYGYTF.

This clone was counted a few times. This chain connects TRBV9 to TRBJ2-5; D perhaps matches TRBD2 (7 bases). Looked up from germline, CDR1 is SGDLS and CDR2 is YYNGEE. V dropped 3 bases and J dropped 7 bases, with 13 bases sitting between them. The CDR3 consists of 13 residues. The CDR3 reads CASSAGGQGTQYF. DNA for the CDR3: TGTGCCAGCAGCGCGGGGGGCCAGGGGACCCAGTACTTC. The full variable domain, completed using reference TRBV9 and TRBJ2-5, is DSGVTQTPKHLITATGQRVTLRCSPRSGDLSVYWYQQSLDQGLQFLIQYYNGEERAKGNILERFSAQQFPDLHSELNLSSLELGDSALYFCASSAGGQGTQYFGPGTRLLVL.

The chain uses TRBV6-5 and TRBJ2-7, with D possibly TRBD1 on 5 matching bases. This CDR3 is 14 amino acids long. The germline gives CDR1 MNHEY, CDR2 SVGAGI. Trimming shortened V by 7 bases and J by 6 bases, and 19 bases separated the two germline ends. This CDR3 is CASTENSRVGEQYF. In nucleotides, the CDR3 is TGTGCCAGCACCGAGAATTCCAGGGTAGGCGAGCAGTACTTC.

The chain has TRBV29-1 and TRBJ2-1, with TRBD2 identical over 11 bases. The CDR3 has 15 residues. Germline CDR1 SQVTM, CDR2 ANQGSEA. The ends lost 8 bases at V and 8 bases at J; junction bases unmatched: 14. The CDR3 sequence: CSSPRTSGLQDEQFF. The CDR3, as DNA: TGCAGCTCCCCCCGGACTAGCGGGTTGCAGGATGAGCAGTTCTTC.

The chain uses TRBV11-2 and TRBJ2-1; a possible D gene is TRBD2 (7 bases). The CDR3 has 15 residues. Germline CDR1 SGHAT, CDR2 FQNNGV. Trimming took 5 bases from V and 9 from J, leaving 20 bases between them. The CDR3 sequence: CASSPPGGRVGEQFF. Here the CDR3 DNA reads TGTGCCAGCAGCCCCCCCGGGGGGCGGGTGGGTGAGCAGTTCTTC.

In this sample, this clone turned up a few times. The genes are TRBV7-3 and TRBJ1-1; 9 bases align to TRBD1. The CDR3 extends over 16 amino acids. The V gene's germline CDR1 is SGHTA and CDR2 FQGTGA. V trimming: 5 bases; J trimming: 4 bases; junction bases outside the gene matches: 11. The CDR3 reads CASSPMGGQGATEAFF. CDR3 in DNA: TGTGCCAGCAGCCCAATGGGGGGACAGGGAGCCACTGAAGCTTTCTTT. Based on the CDR3 plus reference TRBV7-3 and TRBJ1-1, the full variable domain is GAGVSQTPSNKVTEKGKYVELRCDPISGHTALYWYRQSLGQGPEFLIYFQGTGAADDSGLPNDRFFAVRPEGSVSTLKIQRTERGDSAVYLCASSPMGGQGATEAFFGQGTRLTVV.

This clone was counted only a few times. V usage is TRBV29-1 and J usage is TRBJ1-1, with D unresolved. The CDR3 sequence is 13 residues long. CDR1 is SQVTM and CDR2 is ANQGSEA in the germline V gene. V gave up 8 bases and J gave up 1 base, with 14 bases separating them. CDR3: CSTYQAPNTEAFF. CDR3 in DNA: TGCAGCACCTACCAGGCGCCGAACACTGAAGCTTTCTTT.

The gene calls are TRBV6-5 and TRBJ2-1; 12 bases map to TRBD2. The CDR3 totals 15 residues. Germline values: CDR1 MNHEY, CDR2 SVGAGI. The V segment lost 6 bases and the J segment 7 bases; nucleotides outside the gene matches: 7. This CDR3 reads CASSPGLAGSNEQFF. As DNA, the CDR3 is TGTGCCAGCAGCCCTGGACTAGCGGGGTCTAATGAGCAGTTCTTC.

The V call is TRBV2, the J call TRBJ2-7; maybe TRBD1 (6 bases). The CDR3 extends over 14 amino acids. The V and J ends lost 6 bases and 4 bases respectively, with 16 bases between them. Germline-derived CDR1 and CDR2 are SNHLY and FYNNEI. The CDR3 spells CASRPPTGTYEQYF. CDR3 bases: TGTGCCAGCAGACCTCCCACAGGGACATACGAGCAGTACTTC.

The chain combines TRBV5-1 with TRBJ2-2; D is uncertain. Germline CDR1 and CDR2: SGHRS and YFSETQ. V lost 2 bases, J lost 0 bases, and 2 bases lay in between. The CDR3 runs 13 residues. The CDR3 loop is CASSFPNTGELFF. The CDR3 nucleotides are TGCGCCAGCAGCTTTCCGAACACCGGGGAGCTGTTTTTT.

The V and J genes are TRBV29-1 and TRBJ1-1, with 9 bases identical to TRBD1. J was trimmed by 0 bases and V by 7 bases; bases with no gene match: 3. The germline CDR1 and CDR2 sequences are SQVTM and ANQGSEA. The CDR3 covers 13 residues. CDR3 loop: CSGGTGMNTEAFF. The CDR3 nucleotides read TGCAGCGGGGGGACAGGGATGAACACTGAAGCTTTCTTT.

The chain couples TRBV14 to TRBJ1-6; D is uncertain. The V and J ends lost 4 bases and 8 bases respectively, with 9 bases between them. Germline assignment: CDR1 SGHDN and CDR2 FVKESK. The CDR3 is made up of 13 amino acids. The CDR3, as DNA: TGTGCCAGCAGCCTAGTTCGGGATTCACCCCTCCACTTT. Protein product: CASSLVRDSPLHF.

This clone showed up just a few times. J is TRBJ2-3 and V is TRBV5-1, with 11 bases aligning to TRBD2. The V gene's germline CDR1 is SGHRS and CDR2 YFSETQ. Unmatched junction bases numbered 7, after V lost 4 bases and J lost 6 bases. This CDR3 is built from 15 residues. CDR3 in amino acids: CASSPRLAGSDTQYF. The CDR3 region has the DNA TGCGCCAGCAGCCCGAGACTAGCGGGATCCGATACGCAGTATTTT.

CDR3 in amino acids: CSVEGGSVTEAFF. CDR3 DNA: TGCAGCGTTGAAGGCGGCTCCGTGACTGAAGCTTTCTTT. The chain couples TRBV29-1 to TRBJ1-1; D call uncertain. Trimming shortened V by 1 base and J by 5 bases, and 11 bases separated the two germline ends. Germline-derived CDR1 and CDR2 are SQVTM and ANQGSEA. This CDR3 contains 13 residues.

This clone has a handful of counts. This rearrangement joins TRBV29-1 to TRBJ1-5; 8 positions agree with TRBD1. Germline V gives CDR1 SQVTM, CDR2 ANQGSEA. The CDR3 totals 12 residues. V gave up 6 bases and J gave up 4 bases; unmatched junction bases: 2. This CDR3 reads CSVGQVNQPQHF. In DNA form, the CDR3 reads TGCAGCGTGGGACAGGTAAATCAGCCCCAGCATTTT. The full variable domain, with the rest looked up from reference TRBV29-1 and TRBJ1-5, is SAVISQKPSRDICQRGTSLTIQCQVDSQVTMMFWYRQQPGQSLTLIATANQGSEATYESGFVIDKFPISRPNLTFSTLTVSNMSPEDSSIYLCSVGQVNQPQHFGDGTRLSIL.

The V call is TRBV6-6, the J call TRBJ1-1, with D tentatively TRBD1 (5 bases). The CDR3 spans 15 residues. Germline CDR1 and CDR2: MNHNY and SVGAGI (reference sequence). V lost 5 bases and J 0 bases, leaving 13 bases between the germline ends. The CDR3 DNA follows: TGTGCCAGCAGTCCCGGAGACAGACTGAACACTGAAGCTTTCTTT. Residues: CASSPGDRLNTEAFF.

CDR3 nucleotide sequence: TGTGCCAGCAGTCGACAGGGACAGGGGGCGGGCAATGAGCAGTTCTTC. Its protein product is CASSRQGQGAGNEQFF. The chain employs TRBV6-6 and TRBJ2-1; 12 nucleotides match TRBD1. Germline V lookup: CDR1 MNHNY, CDR2 SVGAGI (reference sequence). The CDR3 has 16 amino acids. The V and J ends lost 5 bases and 6 bases, in that order; junction bases with no gene match: 8.